The present T cell receptor beta chain was sequenced within a study of cytomegalovirus exposure and HLA in healthy donors. Study-wide points: Near-uniform donor sequencing depth was presumed by presence/absence analyses.

As for this clone: What it binds is unknown.

The PCR ran on 60 Vbeta and 13 Jbeta primers. This table comes from immunoSEQ multiplex PCR, and its TCRdb copy is limited to in-frame clones, with some not included. This sample has 150,000 to 200,000 clones, with around 80% found just once. V was pared by 1 base and J by 4 bases, with 8 bases of the junction left unmatched. From germline, CDR1 is MNHNS and CDR2 SASEGT. The CDR3 length is 16 residues. This receptor was obtained from a man aged 18 to 29 in good health and CMV-seronegative. The rearrangement uses TRBV6-1 and TRBJ2-7; 9 bases match TRBD2. The sample taken for sequencing was PBMCs. CDR3 region: CASSEVGSGGRYEQYF. In DNA, the CDR3 is TGTGCCAGCAGTGAAGTCGGTAGCGGGGGCAGGTACGAGCAGTACTTC.